These 28 T cell receptor beta chains share one sample of origin, sequenced in a study of cytomegalovirus exposure and HLA in healthy donors. The PCR made use of 60 Vbeta and 13 Jbeta primers. Produced via immunoSEQ multiplex PCR; TCRdb's table is partial and in-frame only. There are about 140,000 clones in the sample; just under 85% occur only once, and around 3.9% lies in the top ten. The sample was PBMCs. The receptors were sampled from a man in his forties or fifties in good health and CMV-seropositive.

This clone was seen a single time. The chain couples TRBV19 to TRBJ2-1; 11 bases align to TRBD2. The junction had 10 bases not matched to a gene; V was cut back by 7 bases and J by 5 bases. Germline CDR1 is LNHDA and CDR2 is SQIVND (reference sequence). The CDR3 is 16 amino acids. The CDR3 here is CASKYLASGRNNEQFF. The CDR3 DNA follows: TGTGCCAGTAAGTATCTGGCTAGCGGGAGGAACAATGAGCAGTTCTTC.

The genes are TRBV25-1 and TRBJ2-1, with TRBD2 matching over 9 bases. Germline V gives CDR1 MGHDK, CDR2 SYGVNS. With V trimmed by 1 base and J by 9 bases, 7 bases remained unmatched. The CDR3 consists of 15 residues. The CDR3 sequence: CASSEWLAGFGEQFF. The CDR3 nucleotides are TGTGCCAGCAGTGAATGGCTAGCGGGGTTTGGTGAGCAGTTCTTC.

J is TRBJ1-5 and V is TRBV21-1; no check of the table's D call, TRBD1, against the DNA was made. TRBV21-1 is recorded as a pseudogene. The CDR3 is 16 residues long. CDR3 in DNA: TGTGCCAGCACCGACCTTGGACAGGGTGGATGTCAGCCCCAGCATTTT. Translated, it gives CASTDLGQGGCQPQHF.

This CDR3 reads CATGPGDQETQYF. Here the CDR3 DNA reads TGTGCTACTGGTCCAGGCGACCAAGAGACCCAGTACTTC. The chain couples TRBV19 to TRBJ2-5, with D unclear. The CDR3 covers 13 residues. Looked up from germline, CDR1 is LNHDA and CDR2 is SQIVND (reference sequence).

In this sample, this clone turned up a few times. The J gene is TRBJ2-7, the V gene TRBV6-5; D not resolved. The CDR3 is 14 residues long. Trimming took off 5 bases at V and 6 bases at J, with 17 bases between the two ends. In germline, CDR1 is MNHEY, CDR2 SVGAGI. The CDR3 sequence is CASSGDSLAGEQYF. The CDR3 coding sequence is TGTGCCAGCAGTGGCGATAGCCTGGCCGGCGAGCAGTACTTC.

CDR3 DNA: TGCGCCAGCAGCTCACGTGGACTAGCGGGACAAGGGGATACGCAGTATTTT. Its translation is CASSSRGLAGQGDTQYF. V and J are TRBV5-1 and TRBJ2-3, with TRBD2 identical over 12 bases. Germline CDR1 and CDR2: SGHRS and YFSETQ. This CDR3 comprises 17 residues. V lost 3 bases to trimming and J lost 6 bases; unmatched junction nucleotides: 11.

This clone was picked up one time. The CDR3, as DNA: TGTGCCAGCAGCGACGGACAGGGGAATCAGCCCCAGCATTTT. Translated, it gives CASSDGQGNQPQHF. This chain links TRBV7-8 with TRBJ1-5, with 9 bases identical to TRBD1. The V gene's germline CDR1 is SGHVS and CDR2 FQNEAQ. Trimming cost V 5 bases and J 4 bases; bases outside gene matches: 3. The CDR3 totals 14 residues. The full variable domain, its missing parts supplied by reference TRBV7-8 and TRBJ1-5, is GAGVSQSPRYKVAKRGQDVALRCDPISGHVSLFWYQQALGQGPEFLTYFQNEAQLDKSGLPSDRFFAERPEGSVSTLKIQRTQQEDSAVYLCASSDGQGNQPQHFGDGTRLSIL.

The J gene is TRBJ2-1, the V gene TRBV11-2; 12 positions match TRBD1. The junction had 11 bases not matched to a gene; V was cut back by 6 bases and J by 8 bases. CDR3 length equals 16 residues. Germline-derived CDR1 and CDR2 are SGHAT and FQNNGV. CDR3 in amino acids: CASRQLYGTGGHEQFF. CDR3 in DNA: TGTGCCAGCAGACAACTCTACGGGACAGGGGGCCATGAGCAGTTCTTC.

This sequence joins TRBV7-2 and TRBJ1-6; D is ambiguous. Germline CDR1 is SGHTA and CDR2 is FQGNSA. The V gene lost 2 bases and the J gene lost 8 bases, with 7 bases spanning the gap. The CDR3 is 13 residues long. CDR3 DNA: TGTGCCAGCAGCTTATATTCGGATTCACCCCTCCACTTT. This encodes CASSLYSDSPLHF.

V is TRBV7-3 and J is TRBJ1-1, with D uncertain. CDR3 length: 13 residues. V lost 5 bases to trimming and J lost 1 base, with 8 bases between them. Germline CDR1 reads SGHTA; CDR2 reads FQGTGA. CDR3 nucleotide sequence: TGTGCCAGCAGCCTGTACACGAACACTGAAGCTTTCTTT. It codes for CASSLYTNTEAFF.

The chain links TRBV2 to TRBJ1-2; a possible D gene is TRBD1 (6 bases). The ends were cut back, 6 bases at V and 4 bases at J, with 12 bases in the middle. The germline gives CDR1 SNHLY, CDR2 FYNNEI. This CDR3 contains 13 residues. In DNA form, the CDR3 reads TGTGCCAGCAGCGGACAGTTTCCCTATGGCTACACCTTC. It yields the protein CASSGQFPYGYTF.

The chain carries TRBV9 and TRBJ2-1; tentative D call: TRBD1 (6 bases). Germline lookup yields CDR1 SGDLS and CDR2 YYNGEE. This CDR3 contains 16 residues. V dropped 0 bases and J dropped 9 bases, with 19 bases sitting between them. In nucleotides, the CDR3 is TGTGCCAGCAGCGTAGCTACAGGGAGTCAGGTTGCTGAGCAGTTCTTC. This encodes CASSVATGSQVAEQFF.

The CDR3 nucleotides are TGTGCCAGCAGTGATAACTGGGCGGGGCCCCTCCACTTT. Protein: CASSDNWAGPLHF. J is TRBJ1-6 and V is TRBV6-1; D is uncertain. This CDR3 has 13 residues. The germline CDR1 and CDR2 sequences are MNHNS and SASEGT. Trimming removed 3 bases from V and 13 bases from J, with 13 bases in between.

The chain is built from TRBV5-1 and TRBJ2-1; D unresolved. V was clipped by 0 bases and J by 6 bases, with 13 bases between them. This CDR3 comprises 15 residues. Germline-derived CDR1 and CDR2 are SGHRS and YFSETQ. The CDR3 sequence: CASSLVVALGNEQFF. CDR3 nucleotide sequence: TGCGCCAGCAGCTTGGTGGTAGCCCTTGGCAATGAGCAGTTCTTC.

This chain uses TRBV19 with TRBJ2-7; D possibly corresponds to TRBD1 (6 bases). With 4 bases removed from V and 1 base from J, the gap between germline ends came to 8 bases. The CDR3 extends over 13 amino acids. Germline assignment: CDR1 LNHDA and CDR2 SQIVND (reference sequence). The CDR3 sequence is CASSRDISYEQYF. In DNA form, the CDR3 reads TGTGCCAGTAGTAGGGACATTTCCTACGAGCAGTACTTC.

The CDR3 sequence: CASSFGTLQDEQYF. In DNA form, the CDR3 reads TGTGCCAGCAGTTTTGGGACACTTCAAGACGAGCAGTACTTC. The gene calls are TRBV27 and TRBJ2-7, with TRBD1 as a possible D gene (6 bases). Germline loops: CDR1 MNHEY, CDR2 SMNVEV (reference sequence). The CDR3 length is 14 residues. V was pared by 3 bases and J by 5 bases, with 14 bases between.

This chain joins TRBV10-3 and TRBJ2-7, with a weak D call TRBD1 (6 bases). Germline V gene data show CDR1 as ENHRY and CDR2 as SYGVKD. V was cut by 6 bases and J by 3 bases, with 9 bases left in between. This CDR3 has 12 amino acids. The CDR3 bases are TGTGCCATCAGGTCACAGGGCTACGAGCAGTACTTC. This gives the protein CAIRSQGYEQYF.

The chain employs TRBV27 and TRBJ1-2; D not resolved. Germline V CDR1 and CDR2: MNHEY, SMNVEV (reference sequence). V was shortened by 5 bases and J by 5 bases, with 9 bases between the two germline ends. This CDR3 comprises 12 residues. CDR3: CASSLELYGYTF. CDR3 nucleotides: TGTGCCAGCAGTCTTGAACTATATGGCTACACCTTC.

This clone was seen only once. The chain links TRBV14 to TRBJ2-3; 12 nucleotides align to TRBD2. The length of the CDR3 is 18 residues. V lost 1 base to trimming and J lost 0 bases; unmatched junction nucleotides: 5. The V gene's germline CDR1 is SGHDN and CDR2 FVKESK. CDR3 sequence: CASSQGLAGALSTDTQYF. The CDR3 DNA is TGTGCCAGCAGCCAAGGACTAGCGGGAGCCCTGAGCACAGATACGCAGTATTTT.

V gene TRBV4-3 combines with J gene TRBJ1-2, with a weak D call TRBD1 (5 bases). V was clipped by 1 base and J by 8 bases, with 14 bases between them. Germline V CDR1 and CDR2: LGHNA, YSLEER. This CDR3 contains 14 residues. The CDR3 DNA reads as TGCGCCAGCAGCCAAGGCCCAGGGCGGGGAGGCTACACCTTC. It codes for CASSQGPGRGGYTF.

This sequence joins TRBV7-2 and TRBJ2-2, with 11 bases matching TRBD2. CDR1 and CDR2 (germline): SGHTA, FQGNSA. This CDR3 is 16 amino acids long. The V and J ends lost 4 bases and 4 bases, in that order; junction bases with no gene match: 5. The CDR3 bases are TGTGCCAGCAGCTCCCCCACTAGCGGGGGCACCGGGGAGCTGTTTTTT. This sequence encodes CASSSPTSGGTGELFF.

V gene TRBV5-1 combines with J gene TRBJ2-5, with a tentative D call TRBD2 (5 bases). Trimming left V 4 bases short and J 3 bases short, with 10 bases between. The length of the CDR3 is 13 residues. Germline V lookup: CDR1 SGHRS, CDR2 YFSETQ. The chain's CDR3 is CASSRTVEETQYF. The CDR3 coding sequence is TGCGCCAGCAGCCGGACTGTGGAAGAGACCCAGTACTTC.

J is TRBJ2-3 and V is TRBV14; weak D call: TRBD2 (6 bases). This CDR3 has 17 amino acids. The V gene lost 0 bases and the J gene lost 4 bases, with 17 bases spanning the gap. From germline, CDR1 is SGHDN and CDR2 FVKESK. CDR3 in DNA: TGTGCCAGCAGCCAAGATCGGGTGTCTAGCGTCGCAGATACGCAGTATTTT. It is translated as CASSQDRVSSVADTQYF. Using reference TRBV14 and TRBJ2-3 for the parts outside the CDR3, the full variable domain is EAGVTQFPSHSVIEKGQTVTLRCDPISGHDNLYWYRRVMGKEIKFLLHFVKESKQDESGMPNNRFLAERTGGTYSTLKVQPAELEDSGVYFCASSQDRVSSVADTQYFGPGTRLTVL.

The gene calls are TRBV2 and TRBJ1-4, with 11 bases lining up with TRBD1. CDR3 length: 16 amino acids. J lost 9 bases, V lost 7 bases, and 13 bases had no gene match. Germline CDR1 SNHLY, CDR2 FYNNEI. The CDR3 reads CASTGTGGAVYQKLFF. In DNA form, the CDR3 reads TGTGCCAGCACCGGGACAGGGGGTGCGGTGTATCAAAAACTGTTTTTT. The full variable domain, its missing parts supplied by reference TRBV2 and TRBJ1-4, is EPEVTQTPSHQVTQMGQEVILRCVPISNHLYFYWYRQILGQKVEFLVSFYNNEISEKSEIFDDQFSVERPDGSNFTLKIRSTKLEDSAMYFCASTGTGGAVYQKLFFGSGTQLSVL.

The rearrangement joins TRBV27 to TRBJ1-2; 9 bases match TRBD1. This CDR3 is 15 amino acids long. Germline V gives CDR1 MNHEY, CDR2 SMNVEV (reference sequence). The V and J ends lost 4 bases and 3 bases, in that order; junction bases with no gene match: 6. CDR3 protein: CASSYRGPGDYGYTF. The CDR3 nucleotides are TGTGCCAGCAGTTACAGGGGGCCGGGAGACTATGGCTACACCTTC.

The chain joins TRBV27 to TRBJ1-6; 9 bases map to TRBD1. Germline trimming cut 5 bases from V and 12 bases from J; bases unmatched to any gene: 8. Germline V gives CDR1 MNHEY, CDR2 SMNVEV (reference sequence). The CDR3 covers 14 residues. This chain's CDR3 is CASSTRTGAQPLHF. Here the CDR3 DNA reads TGTGCCAGCAGTACACGGACAGGGGCGCAACCCCTCCACTTT.

The chain employs TRBV11-3 and TRBJ1-1; D perhaps matches TRBD1 (5 bases). This CDR3 has 16 residues. Germline values: CDR1 SGHNT, CDR2 YENEEA. The germline V and J ends were trimmed by 3 bases and 1 base, with 15 bases remaining between them. CDR3 region: CASSFPSGHQNTEAFF. In DNA form, the CDR3 reads TGTGCCAGCAGCTTCCCCTCCGGACACCAGAACACTGAAGCTTTCTTT.

Concerning this clone: A junction end diverges from the germline sequence, so it may reflect a read error. The rearrangement links TRBV7-9 to TRBJ2-7; D ambiguous. This CDR3 region has 13 residues. Germline-derived CDR1 and CDR2 are SEHNR and FQNEAQ (reference sequence). The CDR3 coding sequence is TGTTCCAGCTCCTCTTCCTCGGTACACGAGCAGTACTTC. Translating it yields CSSSSSSVHEQYF.